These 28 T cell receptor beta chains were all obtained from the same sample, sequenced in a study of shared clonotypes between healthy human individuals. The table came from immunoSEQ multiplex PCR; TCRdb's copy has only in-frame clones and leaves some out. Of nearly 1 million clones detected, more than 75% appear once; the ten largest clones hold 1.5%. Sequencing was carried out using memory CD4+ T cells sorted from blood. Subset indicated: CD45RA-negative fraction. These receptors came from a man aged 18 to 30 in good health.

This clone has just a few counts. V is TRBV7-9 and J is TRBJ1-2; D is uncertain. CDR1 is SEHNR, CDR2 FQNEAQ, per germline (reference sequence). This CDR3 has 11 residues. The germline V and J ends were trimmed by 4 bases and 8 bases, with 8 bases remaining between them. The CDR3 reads CASSSGGGYTF. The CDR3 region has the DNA TGTGCCAGCAGCTCCGGAGGCGGCTACACCTTC.

The CDR3, as DNA: TGTGCCTGGACCAAATTAGGGTGGCAGGGGGTATCGGGCTACACCTTC. It codes for CAWTKLGWQGVSGYTF. The chain uses TRBV30 and TRBJ1-2; 7 bases match TRBD1. The CDR3 has 16 residues. Germline CDR1 and CDR2: GTSNPN and SVGIG (reference sequence). The V segment lost 4 bases and the J segment 8 bases; nucleotides outside the gene matches: 19.

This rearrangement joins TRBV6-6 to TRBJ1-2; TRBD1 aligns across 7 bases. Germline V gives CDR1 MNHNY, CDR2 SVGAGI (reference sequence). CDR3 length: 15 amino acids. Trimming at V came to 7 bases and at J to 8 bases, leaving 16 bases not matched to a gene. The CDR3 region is CASKPPGQGVGGYTF. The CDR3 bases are TGTGCCAGCAAACCCCCAGGGCAGGGGGTTGGGGGCTACACCTTC.

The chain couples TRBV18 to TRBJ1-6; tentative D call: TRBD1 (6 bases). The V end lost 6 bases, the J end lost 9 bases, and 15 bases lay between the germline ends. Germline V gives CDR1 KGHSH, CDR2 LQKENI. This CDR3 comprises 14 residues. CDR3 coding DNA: TGTGCCAGCTCCCCAACAGGGTTCGGTTCACCCCTCCACTTT. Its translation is CASSPTGFGSPLHF.

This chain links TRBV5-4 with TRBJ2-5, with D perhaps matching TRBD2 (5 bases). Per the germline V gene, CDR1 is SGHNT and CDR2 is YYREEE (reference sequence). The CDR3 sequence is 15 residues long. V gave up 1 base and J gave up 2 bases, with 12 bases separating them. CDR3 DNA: TGTGCCAGCAGCTTGCCGAAACTAGGGCAAGAGACCCAGTACTTC. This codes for CASSLPKLGQETQYF.

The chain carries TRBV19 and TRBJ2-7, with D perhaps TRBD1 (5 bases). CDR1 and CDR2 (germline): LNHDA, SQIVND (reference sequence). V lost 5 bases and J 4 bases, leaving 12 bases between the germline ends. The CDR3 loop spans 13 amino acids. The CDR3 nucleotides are TGTGCCAGTAGTGTAGGTCAGGGATACGAGCAGTACTTC. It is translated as CASSVGQGYEQYF.

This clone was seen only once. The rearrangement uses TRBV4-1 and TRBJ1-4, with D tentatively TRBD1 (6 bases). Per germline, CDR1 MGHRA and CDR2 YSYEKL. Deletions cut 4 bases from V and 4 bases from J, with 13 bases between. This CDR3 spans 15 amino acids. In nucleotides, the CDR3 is TGCGCCAGCAGCCTTGGAGGGGGATTTAATGAAAAACTGTTTTTT. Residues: CASSLGGGFNEKLFF.

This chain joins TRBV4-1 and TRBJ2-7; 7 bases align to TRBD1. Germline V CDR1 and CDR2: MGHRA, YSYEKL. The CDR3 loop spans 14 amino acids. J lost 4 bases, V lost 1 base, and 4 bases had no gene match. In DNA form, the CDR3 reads TGCGCCAGCAGCCAAGGCTACAGGGGATACGAGCAGTACTTC. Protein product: CASSQGYRGYEQYF.

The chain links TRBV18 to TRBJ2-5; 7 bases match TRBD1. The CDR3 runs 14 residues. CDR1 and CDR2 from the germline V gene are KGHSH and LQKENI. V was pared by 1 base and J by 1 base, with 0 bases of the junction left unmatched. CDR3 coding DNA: TGTGCCAGCTCACCACGGGACAGCCAAGAGACCCAGTACTTC. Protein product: CASSPRDSQETQYF. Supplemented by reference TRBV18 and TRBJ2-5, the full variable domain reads NAGVMQNPRHLVRRRGQEARLRCSPMKGHSHVYWYRQLPEEGLKFMVYLQKENIIDESGMPKERFSAEFPKEGPSILRIQQVVRGDSAAYFCASSPRDSQETQYFGPGTRLLVL.

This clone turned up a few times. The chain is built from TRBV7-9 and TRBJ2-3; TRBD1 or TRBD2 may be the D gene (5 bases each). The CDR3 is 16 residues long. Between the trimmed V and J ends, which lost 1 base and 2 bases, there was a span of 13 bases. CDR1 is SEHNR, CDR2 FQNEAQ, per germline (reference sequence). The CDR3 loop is CASSLGLGEDTDTQYF. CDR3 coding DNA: TGTGCCAGCAGCTTAGGCCTGGGGGAAGACACAGATACGCAGTATTTT. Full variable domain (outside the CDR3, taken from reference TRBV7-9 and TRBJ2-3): DTGVSQNPRHKITKRGQNVTFRCDPISEHNRLYWYRQTLGQGPEFLTYFQNEAQLEKSRLLSDRFSAERPKGSFSTLEIQRTEQGDSAMYLCASSLGLGEDTDTQYFGPGTRLTVL.

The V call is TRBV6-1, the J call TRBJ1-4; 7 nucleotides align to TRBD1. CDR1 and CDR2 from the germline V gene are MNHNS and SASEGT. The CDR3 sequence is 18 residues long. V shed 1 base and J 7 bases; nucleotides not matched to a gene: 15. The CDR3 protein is CASSEDPGQSIPGEKLFF. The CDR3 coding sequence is TGTGCCAGCAGTGAAGACCCGGGACAGTCAATCCCAGGTGAAAAACTGTTTTTT.

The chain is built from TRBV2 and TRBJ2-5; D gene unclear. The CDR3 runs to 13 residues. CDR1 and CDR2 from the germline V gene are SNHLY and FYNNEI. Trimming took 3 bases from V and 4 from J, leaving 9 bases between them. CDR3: CASSDSLGETQYF. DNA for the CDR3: TGTGCCAGCAGTGATAGCCTCGGAGAGACCCAGTACTTC.

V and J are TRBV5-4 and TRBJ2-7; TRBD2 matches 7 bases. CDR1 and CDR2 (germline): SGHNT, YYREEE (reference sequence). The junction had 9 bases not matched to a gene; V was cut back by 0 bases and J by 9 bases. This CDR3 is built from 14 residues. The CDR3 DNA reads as TGTGCCAGCAGCTTGGGTAGCGGGCAGGCCAGGCAGTACTTC. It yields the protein CASSLGSGQARQYF.

The CDR3 is CASSPGQFDEQYF. Written as DNA, the CDR3 is TGTGCCAGCTCACCGGGCCAGTTCGACGAGCAGTACTTC. This chain connects TRBV18 to TRBJ2-7, with unresolved D. Germline-derived CDR1 and CDR2 are KGHSH and LQKENI. CDR3 size: 13 residues. Trimming cost V 3 bases and J 5 bases, with 11 bases left between them.

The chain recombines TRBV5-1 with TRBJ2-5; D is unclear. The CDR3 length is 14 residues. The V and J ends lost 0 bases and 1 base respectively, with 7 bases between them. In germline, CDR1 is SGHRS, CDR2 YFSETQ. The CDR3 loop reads CASSLGFSQETQYF. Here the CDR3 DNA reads TGCGCCAGCAGCTTGGGGTTCTCCCAAGAGACCCAGTACTTC.

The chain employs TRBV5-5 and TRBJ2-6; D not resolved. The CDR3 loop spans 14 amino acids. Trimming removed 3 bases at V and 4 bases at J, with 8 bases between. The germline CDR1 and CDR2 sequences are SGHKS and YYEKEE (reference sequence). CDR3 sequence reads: CASSSIGGANVLTF. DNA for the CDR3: TGTGCCAGCAGCTCCATCGGGGGGGCCAACGTCCTGACTTTC.

CDR3 coding DNA: TGTGCCAGCAGCGGCTTCGAGGTTAGGGGTGAAAAACTGTTTTTT. Translating it yields CASSGFEVRGEKLFF. The V and J genes are TRBV28 and TRBJ1-4; weak D call: TRBD1 (5 bases). Germline V gives CDR1 MDHEN, CDR2 SYDVKM. The CDR3 consists of 15 residues. The V end was cut by 6 bases, the J end by 7 bases, with 18 bases between.

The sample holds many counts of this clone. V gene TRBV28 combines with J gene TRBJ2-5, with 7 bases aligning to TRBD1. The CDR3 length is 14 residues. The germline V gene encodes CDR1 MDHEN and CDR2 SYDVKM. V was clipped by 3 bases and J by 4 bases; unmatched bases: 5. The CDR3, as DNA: TGTGCCAGCAGTTTGCGGCAGGGGGTAGAGACCCAGTACTTC. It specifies CASSLRQGVETQYF.

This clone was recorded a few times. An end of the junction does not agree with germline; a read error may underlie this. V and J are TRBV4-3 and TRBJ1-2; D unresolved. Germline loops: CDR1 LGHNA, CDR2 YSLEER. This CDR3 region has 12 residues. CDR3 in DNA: TGCGCCAGCAGCCAGGACCGCGGAGCTGTAGAATTC. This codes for CASSQDRGAVEF.

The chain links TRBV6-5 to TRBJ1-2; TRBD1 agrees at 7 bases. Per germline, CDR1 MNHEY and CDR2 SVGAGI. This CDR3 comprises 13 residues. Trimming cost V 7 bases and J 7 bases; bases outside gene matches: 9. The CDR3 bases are TGTGCCAGCATCACGACAGGGTACTGTGGCTACACCTTC. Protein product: CASITTGYCGYTF.

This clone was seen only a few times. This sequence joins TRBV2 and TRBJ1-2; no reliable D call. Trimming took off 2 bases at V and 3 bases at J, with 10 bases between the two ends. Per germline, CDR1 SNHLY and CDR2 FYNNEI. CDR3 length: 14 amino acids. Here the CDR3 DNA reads TGTGCCAGCAGTGAATTAGCCCAGGACTATGGCTACACCTTC. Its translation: CASSELAQDYGYTF.

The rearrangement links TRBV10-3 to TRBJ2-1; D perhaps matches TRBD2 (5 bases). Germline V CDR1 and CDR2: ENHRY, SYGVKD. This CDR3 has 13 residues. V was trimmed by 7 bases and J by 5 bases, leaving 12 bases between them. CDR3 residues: CAITERRDNEQFF. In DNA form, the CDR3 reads TGTGCCATCACGGAGCGGAGAGACAATGAGCAGTTCTTC.

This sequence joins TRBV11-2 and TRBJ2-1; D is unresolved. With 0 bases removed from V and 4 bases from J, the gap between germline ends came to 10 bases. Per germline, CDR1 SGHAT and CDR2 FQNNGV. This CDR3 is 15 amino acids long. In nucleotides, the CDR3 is TGTGCCAGCAGCTTAGACCCCGGACGGTACAATGAGCAGTTCTTC. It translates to CASSLDPGRYNEQFF.

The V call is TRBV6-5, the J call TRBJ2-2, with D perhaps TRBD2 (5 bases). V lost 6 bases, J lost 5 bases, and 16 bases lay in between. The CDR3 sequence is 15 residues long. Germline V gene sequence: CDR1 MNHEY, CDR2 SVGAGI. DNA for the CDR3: TGTGCCAGCAGGGAGGTAGGGAAACGGACCGGGGAGCTGTTTTTT. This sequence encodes CASREVGKRTGELFF.

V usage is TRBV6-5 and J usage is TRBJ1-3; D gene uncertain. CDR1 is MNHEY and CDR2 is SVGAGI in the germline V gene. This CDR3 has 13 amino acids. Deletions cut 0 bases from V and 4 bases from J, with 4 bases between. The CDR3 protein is CASSYSPGNTIYF. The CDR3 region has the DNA TGTGCCAGCAGTTACTCTCCAGGAAACACCATATATTTT.

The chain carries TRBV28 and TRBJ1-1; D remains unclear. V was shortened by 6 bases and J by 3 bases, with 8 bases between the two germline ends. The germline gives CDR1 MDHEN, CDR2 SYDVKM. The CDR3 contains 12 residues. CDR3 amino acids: CASRGADTEAFF. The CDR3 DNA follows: TGTGCCAGCAGGGGCGCGGACACTGAAGCTTTCTTT.

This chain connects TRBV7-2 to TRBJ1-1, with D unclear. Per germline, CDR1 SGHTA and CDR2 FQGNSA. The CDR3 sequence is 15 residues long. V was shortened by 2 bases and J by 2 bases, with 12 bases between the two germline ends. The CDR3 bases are TGTGCCAGCAGCTTACTGGGATTCGCCAACACTGAAGCTTTCTTT. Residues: CASSLLGFANTEAFF.

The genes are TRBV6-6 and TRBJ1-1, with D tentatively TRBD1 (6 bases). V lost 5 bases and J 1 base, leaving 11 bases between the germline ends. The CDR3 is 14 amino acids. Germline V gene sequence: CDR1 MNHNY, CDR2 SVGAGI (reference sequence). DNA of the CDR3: TGTGCCAGCAGTAAGACAGGCCCGAACACTGAAGCTTTCTTT. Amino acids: CASSKTGPNTEAFF.